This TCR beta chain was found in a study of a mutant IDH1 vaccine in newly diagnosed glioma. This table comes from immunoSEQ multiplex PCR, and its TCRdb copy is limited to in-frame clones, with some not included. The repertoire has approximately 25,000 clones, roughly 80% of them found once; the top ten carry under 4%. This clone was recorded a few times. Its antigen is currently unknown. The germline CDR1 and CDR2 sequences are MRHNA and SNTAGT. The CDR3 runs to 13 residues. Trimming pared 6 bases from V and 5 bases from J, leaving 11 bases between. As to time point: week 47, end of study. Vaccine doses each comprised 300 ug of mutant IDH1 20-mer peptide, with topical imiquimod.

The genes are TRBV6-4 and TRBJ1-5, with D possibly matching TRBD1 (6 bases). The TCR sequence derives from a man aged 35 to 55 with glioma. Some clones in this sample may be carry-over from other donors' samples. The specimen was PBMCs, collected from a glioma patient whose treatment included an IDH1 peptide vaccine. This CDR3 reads CASSQDRDQPQHF. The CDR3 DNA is TGTGCCAGCAGCCAGGACAGAGATCAGCCCCAGCATTTT.